The T cell receptor beta chain described here comes from a study of sequential checkpoint blockade in melanoma. The protocol was immunoSEQ multiplex PCR, while the TCRdb copy is restricted to in-frame clones and leaves out a portion. The table includes under 9,000 clones, 64% detected once. This clone was counted a few times. The CDR3 is made up of 15 amino acids. Treatment reported: randomized to nivolumab then ipilimumab (arm A) or the reverse (arm B). No patient had prior DNA-damaging chemotherapy. The gene calls are TRBV1 and TRBJ2-7; TRBD2 is the table's D call and was not checked against the DNA. TRBV1 is described as a pseudogene. The sequences come from CD8+ T cells sorted from blood (inferred from file names), collected from a patient given nivolumab and ipilimumab in sequence. This receptor was obtained from a human patient with melanoma. Some clones in this sample may be carry-over from other donors' samples. The CDR3 spells CASSFRDWGDYEQYF. Here the CDR3 DNA reads TGTGCCAGCAGCTTTCGGGACTGGGGGGACTACGAGCAGTACTTC.